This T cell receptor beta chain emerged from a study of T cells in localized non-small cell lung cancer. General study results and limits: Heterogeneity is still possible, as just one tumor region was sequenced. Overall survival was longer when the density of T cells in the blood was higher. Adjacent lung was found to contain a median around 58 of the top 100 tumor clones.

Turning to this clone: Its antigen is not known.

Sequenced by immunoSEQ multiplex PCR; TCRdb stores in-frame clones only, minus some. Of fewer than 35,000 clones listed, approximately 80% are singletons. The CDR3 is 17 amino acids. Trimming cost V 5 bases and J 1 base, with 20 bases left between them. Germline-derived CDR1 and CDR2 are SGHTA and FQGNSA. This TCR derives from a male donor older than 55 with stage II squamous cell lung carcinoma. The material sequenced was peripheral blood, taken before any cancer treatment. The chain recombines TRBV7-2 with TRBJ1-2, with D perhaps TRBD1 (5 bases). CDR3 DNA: TGTGCCAGCAGCCCCTACTGTCGGGGGGACTTTAACTATGGCTACACCTTC. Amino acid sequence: CASSPYCRGDFNYGYTF. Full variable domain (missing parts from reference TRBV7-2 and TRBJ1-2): GAGVSQSPSNKVTEKGKDVELRCDPISGHTALYWYRQSLGQGLEFLIYFQGNSAPDKSGLPSDRFSAERTGGSVSTLTIQRTQQEDSAVYLCASSPYCRGDFNYGYTFGSGTRLTVV.